This TCR beta chain is from a study of T cells after yellow fever vaccination. CDR1 is MGHRA, CDR2 YSYEKL, per germline. With 4 bases clipped from V and 0 bases from J, the junction kept 15 bases outside the gene matches. The CDR3 length is 21 residues. This clonotype turned up a few times. TCRdb re-derived calls from the 5' RACE reads in MiXCR, one entry per CDR3 protein. The repertoire has some 96,000 distinct CDR3 sequences, about 8.8% of them found once; the top ten carry approximately 15%. The sample was CD8+ T cells not binding an NS4B(214-222) dextramer, sorted from PBMCs, taken less than 16 days after the first yellow fever vaccination. This chain joins TRBV4-1 and TRBJ2-4; TRBD2 matches 13 bases. This TCR came from a young man who received the YFV17D yellow fever vaccine. The CDR3 protein is CASSLFDTSGGAVLAKNIQYF. CDR3 nucleotides: TGCGCCAGCAGCCTTTTCGACACTAGCGGGGGGGCTGTTCTAGCCAAAAACATTCAGTACTTC.